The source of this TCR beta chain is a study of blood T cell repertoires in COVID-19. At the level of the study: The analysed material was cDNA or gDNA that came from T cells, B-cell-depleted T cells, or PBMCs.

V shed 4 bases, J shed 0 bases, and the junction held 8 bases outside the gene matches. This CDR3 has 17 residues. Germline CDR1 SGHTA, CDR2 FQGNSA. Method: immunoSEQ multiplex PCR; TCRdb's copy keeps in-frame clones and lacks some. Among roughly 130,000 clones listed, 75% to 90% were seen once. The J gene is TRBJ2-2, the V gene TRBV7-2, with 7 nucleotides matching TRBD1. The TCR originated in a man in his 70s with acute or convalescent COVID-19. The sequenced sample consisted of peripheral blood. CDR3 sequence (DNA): TGTGCCAGCAGCTCCCCCAGGACAGGCCCGAACACCGGGGAGCTGTTTTTT. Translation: CASSSPRTGPNTGELFF.